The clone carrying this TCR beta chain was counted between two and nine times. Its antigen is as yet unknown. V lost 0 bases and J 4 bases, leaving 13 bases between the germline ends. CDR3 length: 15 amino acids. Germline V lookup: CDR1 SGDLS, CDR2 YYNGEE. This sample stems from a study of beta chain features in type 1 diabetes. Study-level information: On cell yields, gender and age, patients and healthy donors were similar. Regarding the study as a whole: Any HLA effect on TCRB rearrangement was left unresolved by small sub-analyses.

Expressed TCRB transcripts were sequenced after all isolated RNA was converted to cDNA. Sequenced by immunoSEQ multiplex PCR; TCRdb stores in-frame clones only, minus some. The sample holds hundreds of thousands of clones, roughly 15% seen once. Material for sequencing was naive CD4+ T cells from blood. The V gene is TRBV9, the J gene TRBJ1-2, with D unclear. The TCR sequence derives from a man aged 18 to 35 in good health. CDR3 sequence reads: CASSVGQSTAYGYTF. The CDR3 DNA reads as TGTGCCAGCAGCGTAGGTCAGTCAACTGCCTATGGCTACACCTTC.